This T cell receptor (beta chain) was obtained from a study of blood T cell repertoires in COVID-19. Study-level information: The origin of the acute and convalescent COVID-19 samples was the United States, Italy and Spain. T cells, B-cell-depleted T cells, or PBMCs provided the cDNA or gDNA that served as material.

A few counts support this clone. In the original processing: Using reference gene primer amplification, nucleated cell counts were estimated. This table comes from immunoSEQ multiplex PCR, and its TCRdb copy is limited to in-frame clones, with some not included. That table furnishes V, J and clone size, whereas the DNA furnished D and trimming. The top ten hold roughly 9.6% of the sample, which has 250,000 to 300,000 clones, 70% to 90% seen once. The sample consisted of peripheral blood. The receptor comes from a woman in her 70s with acute or convalescent COVID-19.

The CDR3 loop reads CASSFRTGHYEQYF. The DNA of the CDR3 is TGTGCCAGCAGCTTCCGGACAGGCCACTACGAGCAGTACTTC. This chain connects TRBV7-2 to TRBJ2-7; 7 bases line up with TRBD1. The CDR3 loop spans 14 amino acids. J lost 3 bases, V lost 3 bases, and 5 bases had no gene match. Germline-derived CDR1 and CDR2 are SGHTA and FQGNSA.